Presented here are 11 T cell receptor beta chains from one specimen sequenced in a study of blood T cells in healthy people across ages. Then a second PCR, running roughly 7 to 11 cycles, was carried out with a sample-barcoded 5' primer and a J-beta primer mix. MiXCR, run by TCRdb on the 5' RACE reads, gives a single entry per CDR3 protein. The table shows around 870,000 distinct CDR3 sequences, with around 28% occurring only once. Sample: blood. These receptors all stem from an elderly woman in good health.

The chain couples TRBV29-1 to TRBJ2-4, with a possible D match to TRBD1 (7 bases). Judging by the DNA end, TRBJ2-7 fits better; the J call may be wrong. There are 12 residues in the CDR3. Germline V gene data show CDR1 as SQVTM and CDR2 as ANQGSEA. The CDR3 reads CSVGGTAYEQYF. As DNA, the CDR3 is TGCAGCGTTGGCGGGACAGCCTACGAGCAGTACTTC.

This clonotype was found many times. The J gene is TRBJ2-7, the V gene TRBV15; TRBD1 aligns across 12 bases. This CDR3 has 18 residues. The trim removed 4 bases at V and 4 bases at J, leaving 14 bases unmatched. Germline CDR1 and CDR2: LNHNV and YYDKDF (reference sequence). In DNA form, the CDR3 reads TGTGCCACCAGCACAGTTGGATCGGGGACAGGGGGCTCATACGAGCAGTACTTC. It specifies CATSTVGSGTGGSYEQYF.

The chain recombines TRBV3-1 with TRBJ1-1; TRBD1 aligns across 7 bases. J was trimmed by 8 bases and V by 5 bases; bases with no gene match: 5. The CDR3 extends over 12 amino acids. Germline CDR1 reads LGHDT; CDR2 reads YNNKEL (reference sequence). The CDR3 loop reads CASSSPGQEAFF. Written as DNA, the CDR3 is TGTGCCAGCAGCTCTCCGGGACAGGAAGCTTTCTTT.

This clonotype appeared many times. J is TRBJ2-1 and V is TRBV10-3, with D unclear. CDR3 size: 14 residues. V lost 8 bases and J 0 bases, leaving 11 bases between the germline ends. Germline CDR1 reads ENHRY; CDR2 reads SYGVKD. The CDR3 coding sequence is TGTGCCATCCATCCCTCCCCCTCCTACAATGAGCAGTTCTTC. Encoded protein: CAIHPSPSYNEQFF.

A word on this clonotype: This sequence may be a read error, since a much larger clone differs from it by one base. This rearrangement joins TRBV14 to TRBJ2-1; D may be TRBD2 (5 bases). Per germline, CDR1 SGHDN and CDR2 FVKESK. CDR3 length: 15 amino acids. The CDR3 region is CASSQVKSRGGEQVF. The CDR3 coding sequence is TGTGCCAGCAGCCAAGTCAAATCCCGGGGTGGTGAGCAGGTCTTC. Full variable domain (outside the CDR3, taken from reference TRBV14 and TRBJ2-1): EAGVTQFPSHSVIEKGQTVTLRCDPISGHDNLYWYRRVMGKEIKFLLHFVKESKQDESGMPNNRFLAERTGGTYSTLKVQPAELEDSGVYFCASSQVKSRGGEQVFGPGTRLTVL.

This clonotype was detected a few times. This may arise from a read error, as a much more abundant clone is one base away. CDR3 bases: TGCAATGGGAGGGAAAGCTCCTACGAGCAGTACTTC. It specifies CNGRESSYEQYF. The V call is TRBV20-1, the J call TRBJ2-7; 7 positions match TRBD2. The CDR3 runs to 12 residues. Germline CDR1 DFQATT, CDR2 SNEGSKA (reference sequence).

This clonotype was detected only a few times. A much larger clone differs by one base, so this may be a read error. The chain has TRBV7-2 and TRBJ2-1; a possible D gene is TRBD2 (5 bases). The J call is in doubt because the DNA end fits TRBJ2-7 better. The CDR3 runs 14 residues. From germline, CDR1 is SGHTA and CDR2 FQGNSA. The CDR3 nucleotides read TGTGCCAGCAGCTTTAGCGTTTTAGCGAATGAGCAGTACTTC. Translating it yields CASSFSVLANEQYF.

The DNA for the CDR3 is TGTGCCTGGGCTCGGGGACAGGGTTACGAGCAGTACTTC. As protein: CAWARGQGYEQYF. This chain joins TRBV30 and TRBJ2-5; 9 bases are shared with TRBD1. Matching the DNA end better, TRBJ2-7 makes the J call doubtful. Per germline, CDR1 GTSNPN and CDR2 SVGIG (reference sequence). The CDR3 contains 13 residues.

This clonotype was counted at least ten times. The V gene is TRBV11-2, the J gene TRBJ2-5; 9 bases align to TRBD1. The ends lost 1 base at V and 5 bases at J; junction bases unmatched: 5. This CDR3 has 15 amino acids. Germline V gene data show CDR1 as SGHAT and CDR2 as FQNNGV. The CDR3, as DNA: TGTGCCAGCAGCTTAGTACAGGGGGCCTTTGAGACCCAGTACTTC. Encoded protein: CASSLVQGAFETQYF.

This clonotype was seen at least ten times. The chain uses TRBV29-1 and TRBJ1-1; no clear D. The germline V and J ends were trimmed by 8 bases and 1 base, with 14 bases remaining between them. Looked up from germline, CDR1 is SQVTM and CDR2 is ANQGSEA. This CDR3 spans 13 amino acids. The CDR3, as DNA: TGCAGCTCCGAAAGGGCCGCGAACACTGAAGCTTTCTTT. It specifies CSSERAANTEAFF.

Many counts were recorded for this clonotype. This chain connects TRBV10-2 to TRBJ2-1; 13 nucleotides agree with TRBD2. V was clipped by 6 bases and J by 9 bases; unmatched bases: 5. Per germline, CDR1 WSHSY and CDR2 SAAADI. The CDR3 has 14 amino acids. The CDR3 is CASRVGLAGPEQFF. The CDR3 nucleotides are TGCGCCAGCAGGGTGGGACTAGCGGGGCCTGAGCAGTTCTTC.